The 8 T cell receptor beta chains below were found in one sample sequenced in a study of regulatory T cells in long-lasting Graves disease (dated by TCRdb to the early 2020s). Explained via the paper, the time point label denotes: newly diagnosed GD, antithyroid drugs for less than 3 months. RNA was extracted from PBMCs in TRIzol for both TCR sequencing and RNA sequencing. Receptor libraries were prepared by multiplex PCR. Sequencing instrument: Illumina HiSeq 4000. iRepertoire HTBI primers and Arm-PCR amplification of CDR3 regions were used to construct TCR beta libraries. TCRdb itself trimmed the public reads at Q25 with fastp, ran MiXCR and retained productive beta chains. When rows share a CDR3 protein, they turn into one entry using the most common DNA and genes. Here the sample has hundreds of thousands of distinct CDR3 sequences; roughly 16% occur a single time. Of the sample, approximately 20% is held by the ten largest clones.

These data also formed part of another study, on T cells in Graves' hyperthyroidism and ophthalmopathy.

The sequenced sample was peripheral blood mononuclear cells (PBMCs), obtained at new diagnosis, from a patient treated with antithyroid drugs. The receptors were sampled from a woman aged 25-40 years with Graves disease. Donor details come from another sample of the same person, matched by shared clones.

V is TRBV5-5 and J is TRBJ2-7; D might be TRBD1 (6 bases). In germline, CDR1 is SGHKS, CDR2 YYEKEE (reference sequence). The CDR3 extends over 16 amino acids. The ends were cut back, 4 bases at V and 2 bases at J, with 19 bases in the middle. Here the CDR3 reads CASSLIQGLAPYEQYF. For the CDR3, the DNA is TGTGCCAGCAGCCTAATACAGGGCCTGGCACCCTACGAGCAGTACTTC.

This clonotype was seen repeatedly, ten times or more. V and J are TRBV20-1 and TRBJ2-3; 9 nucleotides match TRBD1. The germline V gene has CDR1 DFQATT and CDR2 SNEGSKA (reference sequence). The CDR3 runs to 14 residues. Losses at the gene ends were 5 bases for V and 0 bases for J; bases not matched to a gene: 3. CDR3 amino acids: CSARGTGSTDTQYF. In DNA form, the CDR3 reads TGCAGTGCTCGCGGGACAGGGAGCACAGATACGCAGTATTTT.

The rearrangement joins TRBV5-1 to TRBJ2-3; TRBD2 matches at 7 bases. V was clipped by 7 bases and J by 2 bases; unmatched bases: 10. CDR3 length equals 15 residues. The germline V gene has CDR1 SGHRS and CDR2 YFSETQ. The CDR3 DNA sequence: TGCGCCAGCCGCAATCTAGCGGCTCTCACAGATACGCAGTATTTT. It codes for CASRNLAALTDTQYF.

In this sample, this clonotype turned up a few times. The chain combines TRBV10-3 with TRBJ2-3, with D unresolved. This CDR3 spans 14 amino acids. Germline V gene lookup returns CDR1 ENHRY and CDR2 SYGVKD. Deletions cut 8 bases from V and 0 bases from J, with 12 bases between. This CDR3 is CAIAAAISTDTQYF. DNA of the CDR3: TGTGCCATCGCGGCAGCGATAAGCACAGATACGCAGTATTTT.

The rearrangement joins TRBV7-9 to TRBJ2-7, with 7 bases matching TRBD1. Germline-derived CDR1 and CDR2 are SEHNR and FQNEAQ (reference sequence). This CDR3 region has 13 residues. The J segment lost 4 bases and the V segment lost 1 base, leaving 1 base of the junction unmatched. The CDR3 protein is CASSLGDRYEQYF. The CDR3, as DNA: TGTGCCAGCAGCTTAGGGGACAGATACGAGCAGTACTTC.

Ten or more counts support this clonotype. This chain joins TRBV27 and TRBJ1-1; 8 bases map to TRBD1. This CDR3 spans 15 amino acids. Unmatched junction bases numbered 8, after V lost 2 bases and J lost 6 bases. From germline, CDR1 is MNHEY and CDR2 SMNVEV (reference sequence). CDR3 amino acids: CASSLRQGAYPEAFF. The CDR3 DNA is TGTGCCAGCAGTTTAAGGCAGGGGGCATACCCTGAAGCTTTCTTT.

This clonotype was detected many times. CDR3 bases: TGTGCCAGCAGCAGCGACAGGGGGCTAGGCTACACCTTC. It yields the protein CASSSDRGLGYTF. The chain uses TRBV6-1 and TRBJ1-2, with 10 positions matching TRBD1. V was pared by 6 bases and J by 8 bases, with 6 bases of the junction left unmatched. The germline gives CDR1 MNHNS, CDR2 SASEGT. The CDR3 is 13 residues long.

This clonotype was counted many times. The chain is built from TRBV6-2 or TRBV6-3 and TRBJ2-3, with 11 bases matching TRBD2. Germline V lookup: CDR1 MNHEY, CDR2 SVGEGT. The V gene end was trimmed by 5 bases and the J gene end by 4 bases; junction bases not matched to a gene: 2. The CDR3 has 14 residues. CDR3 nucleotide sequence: TGTGCCAGCAGTGTACTAGCGGGAGCAGATACGCAGTATTTT. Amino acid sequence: CASSVLAGADTQYF.